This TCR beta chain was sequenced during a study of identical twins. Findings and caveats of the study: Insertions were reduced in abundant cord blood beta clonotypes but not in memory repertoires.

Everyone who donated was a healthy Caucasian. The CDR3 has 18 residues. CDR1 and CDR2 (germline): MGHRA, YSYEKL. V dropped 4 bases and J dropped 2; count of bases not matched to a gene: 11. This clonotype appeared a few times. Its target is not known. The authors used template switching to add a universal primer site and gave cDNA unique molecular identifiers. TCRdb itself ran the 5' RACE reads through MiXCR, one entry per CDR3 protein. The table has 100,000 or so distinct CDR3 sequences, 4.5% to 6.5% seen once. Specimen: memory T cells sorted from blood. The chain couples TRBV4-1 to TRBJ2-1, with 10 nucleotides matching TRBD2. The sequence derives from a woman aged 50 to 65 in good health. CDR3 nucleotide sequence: TGCGCCAGCAGCCGGGGGGAGGCTAGCGGGAGCGCCTACAATGAGCAGTTCTTC. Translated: CASSRGEASGSAYNEQFF.